This TCR beta chain is from a study of identical twins. A universal primer site came from template switching; cDNA carried unique molecular identifiers. TCRdb called the 5' RACE reads again in MiXCR, with one record for every CDR3 protein. Among about 520,000 distinct CDR3 sequences, 22% were seen once, and the ten largest hold 0.75% to 0.95%. CDR3 length: 13 amino acids. CDR1 is SQVTM and CDR2 is ANQGSEA in the germline V gene. The V and J ends lost 7 bases and 4 bases respectively, with 13 bases between them. A further study also used this sample, focusing on T cells expressing NK-cell markers.

The chain joins TRBV29-1 to TRBJ2-2; D could derive from TRBD1 or TRBD2 (5 bases each). The receptor comes from a woman under 30 in good health. Sequencing used CD4+ T cells sorted from blood. This CDR3 is CSALRGVTGELFF. For the CDR3, the DNA is TGCAGCGCCCTGAGAGGGGTCACCGGGGAGCTGTTTTTT.